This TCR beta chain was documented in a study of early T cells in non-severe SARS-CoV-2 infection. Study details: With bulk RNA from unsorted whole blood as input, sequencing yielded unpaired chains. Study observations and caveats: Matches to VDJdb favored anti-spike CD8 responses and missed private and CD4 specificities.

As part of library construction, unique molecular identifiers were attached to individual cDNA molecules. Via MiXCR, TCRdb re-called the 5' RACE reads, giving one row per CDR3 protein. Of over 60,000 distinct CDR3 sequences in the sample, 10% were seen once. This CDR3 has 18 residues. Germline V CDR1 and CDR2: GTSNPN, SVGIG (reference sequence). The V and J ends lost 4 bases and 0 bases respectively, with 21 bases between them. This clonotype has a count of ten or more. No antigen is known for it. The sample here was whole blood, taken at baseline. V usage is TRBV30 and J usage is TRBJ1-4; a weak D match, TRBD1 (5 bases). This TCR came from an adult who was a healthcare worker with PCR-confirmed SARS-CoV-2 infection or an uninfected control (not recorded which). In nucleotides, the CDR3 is TGTGCCTGGAACCCCGGGGACCTCGCTGCATCAACTAATGAAAAACTGTTTTTT. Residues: CAWNPGDLAASTNEKLFF. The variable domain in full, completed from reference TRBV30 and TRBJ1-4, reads SQTIHQWPATLVQPVGSPLSLECTVEGTSNPNLYWYRQAAGRGLQLLFYSVGIGQISSEVPQNLSASRPQDRQFILSSKKLLLSDSGFYLCAWNPGDLAASTNEKLFFGSGTQLSVL.